These 27 T cell receptor beta chains were all obtained from the same sample, sequenced in a study of shared clonotypes between healthy human individuals. Sequencing used immunoSEQ multiplex PCR; TCRdb keeps in-frame clones, though not all of them. The data contain about 1.5 million clones, roughly 97% of them singletons. The sequencing sample was made of naive CD4+ T cells sorted from blood. Noted subset: CD45RA+ positively selected. Receptors were obtained from a man aged 25 to 40 in good health.

The chain couples TRBV6-6 to TRBJ2-1; D is possibly TRBD2 (5 bases). Germline CDR1 MNHNY, CDR2 SVGAGI (reference sequence). V lost 0 bases to trimming and J lost 2 bases, with 11 bases between them. The CDR3 contains 16 residues. CDR3 sequence (DNA): TGTGCCAGCAGTTACTCGAATCTAGCTGCCTACAATGAGCAGTTCTTC. Amino acid sequence: CASSYSNLAAYNEQFF.

V usage is TRBV5-1 and J usage is TRBJ2-7; no reliable D call. V was pared by 2 bases and J by 0 bases, with 9 bases between. This CDR3 is built from 14 residues. CDR1 and CDR2 from the germline V gene are SGHRS and YFSETQ. Here the CDR3 reads CASSFAESSYEQYF. The DNA for the CDR3 is TGCGCCAGCAGCTTTGCTGAAAGCTCCTACGAGCAGTACTTC. The full variable domain, with the rest looked up from reference TRBV5-1 and TRBJ2-7, is KAGVTQTPRYLIKTRGQQVTLSCSPISGHRSVSWYQQTPGQGLQFLFEYFSETQRNKGNFPGRFSGRQFSNSRSEMNVSTLELGDSALYLCASSFAESSYEQYFGPGTRLTVT.

This chain joins TRBV5-4 and TRBJ1-2, with D possibly matching TRBD1 (5 bases). The V gene's germline CDR1 is SGHNT and CDR2 YYREEE (reference sequence). Trimming took off 0 bases at V and 3 bases at J, with 6 bases between the two ends. This CDR3 is built from 13 residues. CDR3: CASSLEQDYGYTF. The CDR3 bases are TGTGCCAGCAGCTTGGAACAGGACTATGGCTACACCTTC.

The rearrangement joins TRBV28 to TRBJ1-2; D might be TRBD1 (6 bases). Trimming pared 5 bases from V and 4 bases from J, leaving 14 bases between. The CDR3 has 14 residues. Germline CDR1 is MDHEN and CDR2 is SYDVKM. CDR3 loop: CASSLRQAVYGYTF. DNA of the CDR3: TGTGCCAGCAGTCTAAGACAGGCCGTCTATGGCTACACCTTC.

The chain couples TRBV30 to TRBJ1-4; 10 bases map to TRBD1. The CDR3 covers 13 residues. V shed 4 bases and J 6 bases; nucleotides not matched to a gene: 2. The germline CDR1 and CDR2 sequences are GTSNPN and SVGIG (reference sequence). The CDR3 here is CAWTGTGDEKLFF. As DNA, the CDR3 is TGTGCCTGGACCGGGACAGGGGATGAAAAACTGTTTTTT.

The chain is built from TRBV28 and TRBJ1-5; D uncertain. Trimming pared 2 bases from V and 1 base from J, leaving 15 bases between. CDR3 length: 17 amino acids. CDR1 MDHEN and CDR2 SYDVKM come from the germline V gene. The CDR3 DNA is TGTGCCAGCAGTTTACTAGACTTCGTCCTAAGCAATCAGCCCCAGCATTTT. Translating it yields CASSLLDFVLSNQPQHF.

The rearrangement uses TRBV4-2 and TRBJ2-2; D remains unclear. From germline, CDR1 is LGHNA and CDR2 YNFKEQ. The CDR3 is made up of 12 amino acids. Trimming stripped 3 bases from V and 6 bases from J, with 5 bases between. For the CDR3, the DNA is TGTGCCAGCAGCCAGAAACCCGGGGAGCTGTTTTTT. This gives the protein CASSQKPGELFF.

V usage is TRBV6-5 and J usage is TRBJ2-1; perhaps TRBD2 as D (5 bases). The germline V and J ends were trimmed by 11 bases and 6 bases, with 23 bases remaining between them. This CDR3 spans 15 amino acids. Germline assignment: CDR1 MNHEY and CDR2 SVGAGI. The CDR3 coding sequence is TGTGCCGTAGGAGGTTGGGGATCCGCCTCCAATGAGCAGTTCTTC. Its translation is CAVGGWGSASNEQFF.

The CDR3 DNA reads as TGTGCCATCAGTGAAGGGCAGATTATTGGAGCTTTCTTT. This sequence encodes CAISEGQIIGAFF. The V and J genes are TRBV10-3 and TRBJ1-1; D unclear. The V and J ends lost 3 bases and 10 bases respectively, with 15 bases between them. Germline CDR1 ENHRY, CDR2 SYGVKD. This CDR3 region has 13 residues.

This chain connects TRBV21-1 to TRBJ2-7; TRBD2 reflects the table's D call only, with no check against the DNA. TRBV21-1 is a recognized pseudogene. This CDR3 spans 12 amino acids. The CDR3 DNA sequence: TGTGCCAGCAGCAAAGTCCCTGACGAGCAGTACTTC. Its protein is CASSKVPDEQYF.

The chain employs TRBV14 and TRBJ1-3; no clear D. Per the germline V gene, CDR1 is SGHDN and CDR2 is FVKESK. The V gene lost 1 base and the J gene lost 0 bases, with 7 bases spanning the gap. There are 15 residues in the CDR3. This chain's CDR3 is CASSQVTVSGNTIYF. The DNA of the CDR3 is TGTGCCAGCAGCCAAGTGACCGTCTCTGGAAACACCATATATTTT.

A remark on this clone: Other DNA sequences in the same sample also yield this CDR3. The DNA of the CDR3 is TGTGCCAGCAGCTTAGGTCGGCCAGATACGCAGTATTTT. This encodes CASSLGRPDTQYF. The chain has TRBV11-2 and TRBJ2-3; no reliable D call. Between the trimmed V and J ends, which lost 1 base and 4 bases, there was a span of 6 bases. Germline CDR1 is SGHAT and CDR2 is FQNNGV. This CDR3 spans 13 amino acids.

The V call is TRBV5-8, the J call TRBJ2-7; D might be TRBD1 (6 bases). The germline gives CDR1 SGHTS, CDR2 YDEGEE. V lost 3 bases to trimming and J lost 5 bases, with 12 bases between them. The CDR3 sequence is 13 residues long. CDR3 coding DNA: TGTGCCAGCAGCTCCAACAGGGCCCACGAGCAGTACTTC. It codes for CASSSNRAHEQYF.

The rearrangement joins TRBV9 to TRBJ2-1; no clear D gene. Trimming removed 1 base from V and 9 bases from J, with 11 bases in between. This CDR3 is 13 amino acids long. The germline CDR1 and CDR2 sequences are SGDLS and YYNGEE. The CDR3 nucleotides are TGTGCCAGCAGCGTATCCAGAACGGCTGAGCAGTTCTTC. Its protein is CASSVSRTAEQFF.

The chain links TRBV28 to TRBJ2-5; 7 nucleotides match TRBD2. CDR3 size: 13 residues. Germline V gives CDR1 MDHEN, CDR2 SYDVKM. V lost 8 bases to trimming and J lost 4 bases; unmatched junction nucleotides: 7. The chain's CDR3 is CASQGGFLETQYF. CDR3 in DNA: TGTGCCAGCCAGGGAGGGTTTTTAGAGACCCAGTACTTC. The variable domain in full, completed from reference TRBV28 and TRBJ2-5, reads DVKVTQSSRYLVKRTGEKVFLECVQDMDHENMFWYRQDPGLGLRLIYFSYDVKMKEKGDIPEGYSVSREKKERFSLILESASTNQTSMYLCASQGGFLETQYFGPGTRLLVL.

The V gene is TRBV14, the J gene TRBJ1-4; TRBD1 matches at 12 bases. Germline loops: CDR1 SGHDN, CDR2 FVKESK. This CDR3 is 20 amino acids long. The V and J ends lost 5 bases and 0 bases, in that order; junction bases with no gene match: 13. The CDR3 nucleotides read TGTGCCAGCAGCTATATACCGGCCGGGACAGGGGGCGCAACTAATGAAAAACTGTTTTTT. Residues: CASSYIPAGTGGATNEKLFF.

This chain connects TRBV7-9 to TRBJ2-7; no clear D. The CDR3 is 14 amino acids. With 2 bases removed from V and 10 bases from J, the gap between germline ends came to 18 bases. From germline, CDR1 is SEHNR and CDR2 FQNEAQ (reference sequence). CDR3 region: CASSLNPGYPPQYF. CDR3 nucleotides: TGTGCCAGCAGCTTAAACCCAGGTTACCCCCCTCAGTACTTC. Full variable domain (missing parts from reference TRBV7-9 and TRBJ2-7): DTGVSQNPRHKITKRGQNVTFRCDPISEHNRLYWYRQTLGQGPEFLTYFQNEAQLEKSRLLSDRFSAERPKGSFSTLEIQRTEQGDSAMYLCASSLNPGYPPQYFGPGTRLTVT.

This clone was seen more than once but under ten times. The junction departs from germline at one end; a sequencing error may be responsible. The chain combines TRBV4-2 with TRBJ2-7; 9 bases align to TRBD2. Per the germline V gene, CDR1 is LGHNA and CDR2 is YNFKEQ. This CDR3 contains 13 residues. This CDR3 is CASSQESGAGGHF. The CDR3 DNA sequence: TGTGCCAGCAGCCAAGAGAGTGGGGCGGGAGGGCACTTC.

The genes are TRBV27 and TRBJ2-2; D possibly corresponds to TRBD2 (6 bases). The CDR3 totals 15 residues. Germline V lookup: CDR1 MNHEY, CDR2 SMNVEV (reference sequence). V lost 1 base and J lost 5, with 11 bases in between. CDR3 coding DNA: TGTGCCAGCAGTTTATTCGGGAGTAAAACCGGGGAGCTGTTTTTT. Its translation: CASSLFGSKTGELFF.

About this clone: A read error is possible here, since a much larger clone lies one base away. Other DNA sequences in the sample encode the same CDR3. CDR3 loop: CASSPPSSDTQYF. CDR3 in DNA: TGTGCCAGCTCACCACCGAGCTCAGATACGCAGTATTTT. V is TRBV18 and J is TRBJ2-3; no firm D call. Deletions cut 0 bases from V and 4 bases from J, with 5 bases between. Per germline, CDR1 KGHSH and CDR2 LQKENI. The CDR3 is 13 residues long.

The V gene is TRBV6-5, the J gene TRBJ1-2, with a possible D match to TRBD1 (6 bases). Trimming removed 5 bases from V and 6 bases from J, with 10 bases in between. CDR1 and CDR2 from the germline V gene are MNHEY and SVGAGI. The CDR3 sequence is 12 residues long. This CDR3 is CASSTGTHGYTF. Written as DNA, the CDR3 is TGTGCCAGCAGTACCGGGACACATGGCTACACCTTC.

V gene TRBV6-5 combines with J gene TRBJ2-4, with no clear D. The V and J ends lost 2 bases and 7 bases respectively, with 9 bases between them. This CDR3 region has 13 residues. The germline gives CDR1 MNHEY, CDR2 SVGAGI. CDR3 region: CASSYATGNIQYF. CDR3 bases: TGTGCCAGCAGTTACGCGACCGGGAACATTCAGTACTTC.

The chain joins TRBV7-6 to TRBJ2-1, with 8 bases identical to TRBD1. This CDR3 has 17 amino acids. Germline V lookup: CDR1 SGHVS, CDR2 FNYEAQ. Trimming at V came to 8 bases and at J to 7 bases, leaving 19 bases not matched to a gene. The CDR3 bases are TGTGCCAGCGACGATGCAACAGGGGGAAGGGACAGGAATGAGCAGTTCTTC. It is translated as CASDDATGGRDRNEQFF.

Turning to this clone: This sample also contains other DNA sequences that code for the same CDR3. The chain employs TRBV7-3 and TRBJ2-5, with D maybe TRBD1 (6 bases). The length of the CDR3 is 13 residues. Deletions cut 5 bases from V and 3 bases from J, with 10 bases between. Germline lookup yields CDR1 SGHTA and CDR2 FQGTGA. CDR3 nucleotides: TGTGCCAGCAGCAAGGACAGAGAAGAGACCCAGTACTTC. This gives the protein CASSKDREETQYF.

The chain has TRBV29-1 and TRBJ2-7; 11 nucleotides line up with TRBD1. J was trimmed by 5 bases and V by 6 bases; bases with no gene match: 6. Germline-derived CDR1 and CDR2 are SQVTM and ANQGSEA. This CDR3 has 13 amino acids. The CDR3, as DNA: TGCAGCGTCGGGACAGGGGGGACGGACGAGCAGTACTTC. It translates to CSVGTGGTDEQYF.

The genes are TRBV29-1 and TRBJ2-7; weak D call: TRBD2 (6 bases). The CDR3 runs to 14 residues. Trimming pared 7 bases from V and 2 bases from J, leaving 18 bases between. CDR1 is SQVTM and CDR2 is ANQGSEA in the germline V gene. The DNA of the CDR3 is TGCAGCGACGCACCGGGACTGTTGACCTACGAGCAGTACTTC. This sequence encodes CSDAPGLLTYEQYF.

The rearrangement links TRBV2 to TRBJ1-5, with a weak D call TRBD1 (5 bases). The CDR3 has 15 residues. Germline V gives CDR1 SNHLY, CDR2 FYNNEI. V dropped 3 bases and J dropped 4 bases, with 13 bases sitting between them. CDR3 in amino acids: CASSDRGAGNQPQHF. The CDR3 DNA reads TGTGCCAGCAGTGATAGAGGGGCGGGGAATCAGCCCCAGCATTTT.